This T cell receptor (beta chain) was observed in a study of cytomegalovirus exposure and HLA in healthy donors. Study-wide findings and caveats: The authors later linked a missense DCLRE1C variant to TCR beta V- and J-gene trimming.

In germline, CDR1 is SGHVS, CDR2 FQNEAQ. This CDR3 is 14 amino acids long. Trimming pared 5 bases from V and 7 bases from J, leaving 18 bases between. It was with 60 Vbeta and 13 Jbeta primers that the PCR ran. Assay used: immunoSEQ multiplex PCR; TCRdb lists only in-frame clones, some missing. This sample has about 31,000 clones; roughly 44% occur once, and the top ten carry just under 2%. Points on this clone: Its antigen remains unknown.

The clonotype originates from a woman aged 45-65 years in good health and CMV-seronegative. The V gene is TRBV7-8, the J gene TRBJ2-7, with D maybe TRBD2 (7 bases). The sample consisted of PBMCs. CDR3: CASSRGAGEGEQYF. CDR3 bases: TGTGCCAGCAGCCGGGGGGCAGGGGAAGGTGAGCAGTACTTC.